A single T cell receptor (beta chain) is shown here with its context. Its antigen is unknown. These data belong to a study of cytomegalovirus exposure and HLA in healthy donors. For the study at large: Caucasian-associated ancestry cluster membership applied to approximately 84% of 398 genotyped donors.

The PCR used 60 Vbeta and 13 Jbeta primers. The data were produced by immunoSEQ multiplex PCR, yet TCRdb's version contains in-frame clones alone and is incomplete. Of about 170,000 clones listed, approximately 80% are singletons. Regarding the study as a whole: Cytomegalovirus status was reportedly diagnosed by the classifier with high sensitivity and specificity.

In germline, CDR1 is SNHLY, CDR2 FYNNEI. V trimming: 5 bases; J trimming: 6 bases; junction bases outside the gene matches: 1. The CDR3 consists of 13 residues. This TCR was sampled from a young woman in good health and CMV-seronegative. The material sequenced was PBMCs. The genes are TRBV2 and TRBJ1-6, with 7 bases identical to TRBD1. The CDR3 reads CASSRDSNSPLHF. DNA for the CDR3: TGTGCCAGCAGTCGGGACAGTAATTCACCCCTCCACTTT.